This TCR beta chain was captured in a study of CD8 T cells in ankylosing spondylitis. Study-level points and caveats: Reports say disease-linked clones showed up significantly more in matched ankylosing spondylitis synovial fluid.

To note about this clonotype: Its target is unknown.

This CDR3 has 11 amino acids. CDR1 is SNHLY and CDR2 is FYNNEI in the germline V gene. Trimming took off 6 bases at V and 7 bases at J, with 10 bases between the two ends. TCRdb processed the 5' RACE reads anew with MiXCR; each CDR3 protein has one entry. The table shows about 360,000 distinct CDR3 sequences, with 20% to 25% occurring only once. The clonotype comes from a male donor with ankylosing spondylitis or in good health (not recorded which). The J gene is TRBJ2-7, the V gene TRBV2, with D tentatively TRBD1 or TRBD2 (6 bases each). The sequenced material came from blood, either unsorted or a sorted T cell fraction (not recorded which). This CDR3 reads CASSEGGEQYF. The CDR3, as DNA: TGTGCCAGCAGCGAGGGGGGTGAGCAGTACTTC.